The 19 T cell receptor beta chains presented below share a single source sample, sequenced in a study of blood T cell repertoires in COVID-19. Assay used: immunoSEQ multiplex PCR; TCRdb lists only in-frame clones, some missing. The sample lists nearly 90,000 clones; around 89% were seen once. The sequencing sample was made of peripheral blood. The receptors shown here come from a man aged 55 to 70 with acute or convalescent COVID-19.

In its sample, this clone was seen once. As DNA, the CDR3 is TGTGCCAGCAGACCAGACAGGGGGCGAACTGAAGCTTTCTTT. It is translated as CASRPDRGRTEAFF. The chain uses TRBV28 and TRBJ1-1, with TRBD1 matching over 10 bases. CDR1 is MDHEN and CDR2 is SYDVKM in the germline V gene. J lost 5 bases, V lost 6 bases, and 6 bases had no gene match. The CDR3 contains 14 residues.

The gene calls are TRBV14 and TRBJ2-5; a weak D match, TRBD1 (6 bases). Trimming left V 0 bases short and J 4 bases short, with 12 bases between. CDR1 SGHDN and CDR2 FVKESK come from the germline V gene. The CDR3 runs to 15 residues. The CDR3 DNA is TGTGCCAGCAGCCAAGAACTACAGGGTTTAGAGACCCAGTACTTC. Protein product: CASSQELQGLETQYF.

This clone was seen a single time. The chain carries TRBV27 and TRBJ2-5; D uncertain. Germline lookup yields CDR1 MNHEY and CDR2 SMNVEV (reference sequence). This CDR3 is 14 amino acids long. V was clipped by 5 bases and J by 3 bases, with 13 bases between them. As DNA, the CDR3 is TGTGCCAGCAGTCCTTACTTTGGAGAAGAGACCCAGTACTTC. Translated, it gives CASSPYFGEETQYF.

The rearrangement joins TRBV12-3 or TRBV12-4 to TRBJ1-2; 9 bases are shared with TRBD1. The CDR3 consists of 13 residues. V trimming: 5 bases; J trimming: 4 bases; junction bases outside the gene matches: 2. Here the CDR3 reads CASSQGQGYGYTF. The CDR3 nucleotides read TGTGCCAGCAGTCAGGGACAGGGCTATGGCTACACCTTC.

The chain combines TRBV5-8 with TRBJ2-5; maybe TRBD1 (5 bases). Germline V gene sequence: CDR1 SGHTS, CDR2 YDEGEE. CDR3 length: 14 residues. The V end lost 4 bases, the J end lost 4 bases, and 14 bases lay between the germline ends. The CDR3 DNA follows: TGTGCCAGCAGCCTAAACCAGGGCCGAGAGACCCAGTACTTC. It encodes CASSLNQGRETQYF.

This chain joins TRBV27 and TRBJ2-1; the match to TRBD1 covers 11 bases. The J segment lost 3 bases and the V segment lost 7 bases, leaving 14 bases of the junction unmatched. Per the germline V gene, CDR1 is MNHEY and CDR2 is SMNVEV (reference sequence). The CDR3 extends over 18 amino acids. CDR3 region: CASKPGQGARLIYNEQFF. The CDR3 DNA reads TGTGCCAGCAAACCTGGACAGGGGGCGCGTCTAATCTACAATGAGCAGTTCTTC.

This rearrangement joins TRBV7-6 to TRBJ1-5, with TRBD1 matching 9 bases. V was pared by 4 bases and J by 1 base, with 5 bases of the junction left unmatched. Germline V gene lookup returns CDR1 SGHVS and CDR2 FNYEAQ. The CDR3 is 16 amino acids. The CDR3 DNA sequence: TGTGCCAGCAGCTCGACAGGGGGAAGAAGCAATCAGCCCCAGCATTTT. This sequence encodes CASSSTGGRSNQPQHF.

This chain uses TRBV7-3 with TRBJ2-7, with D possibly matching TRBD2 (6 bases). The CDR3 has 15 amino acids. Trimming took off 1 base at V and 2 bases at J, with 12 bases between the two ends. Germline V gene sequence: CDR1 SGHTA, CDR2 FQGTGA. CDR3 amino acids: CASSLRAGPAYEQYF. The CDR3 nucleotides read TGTGCCAGCAGCTTAAGAGCGGGTCCTGCCTACGAGCAGTACTTC.

The chain is built from TRBV6-5 and TRBJ2-1; 9 bases are shared with TRBD2. Germline trimming cut 8 bases from V and 9 bases from J; bases unmatched to any gene: 8. CDR3 size: 13 residues. From germline, CDR1 is MNHEY and CDR2 SVGAGI. CDR3 DNA: TGTGCCAGCCTAACAGCGGGAGGACGTGAGCAGTTCTTC. Translating it yields CASLTAGGREQFF.

The chain employs TRBV30 and TRBJ1-2; D gene uncertain. From germline, CDR1 is GTSNPN and CDR2 SVGIG (reference sequence). The length of the CDR3 is 13 residues. The V end lost 0 bases, the J end lost 8 bases, and 13 bases lay between the germline ends. The CDR3 DNA follows: TGTGCCTGGAGTGTACCCGAAAACGGGGGCTACACCTTC. The encoded protein is CAWSVPENGGYTF.

V is TRBV9 and J is TRBJ1-1, with D perhaps TRBD1 (5 bases). V shed 4 bases and J shed 3 bases, with 16 bases lying between them. The CDR3 spans 15 residues. Germline V gene data show CDR1 as SGDLS and CDR2 as YYNGEE. The CDR3 region is CASSPRSGGHTEAFF. The CDR3 DNA reads TGTGCCAGCAGCCCCCGTTCGGGGGGTCACACTGAAGCTTTCTTT.

The chain combines TRBV29-1 with TRBJ2-2, with 8 bases fitting TRBD1. The CDR3 totals 14 residues. J lost 2 bases, V lost 5 bases, and 4 bases had no gene match. In germline, CDR1 is SQVTM, CDR2 ANQGSEA. Written as DNA, the CDR3 is TGCAGCGTTCAGGGGGCTACTAACACCGGGGAGCTGTTTTTT. It is translated as CSVQGATNTGELFF.

This sequence joins TRBV19 and TRBJ1-5; no clear D. CDR3 length equals 13 residues. Germline CDR1 reads LNHDA; CDR2 reads SQIVND (reference sequence). The ends were cut back, 2 bases at V and 6 bases at J, with 8 bases in the middle. The chain's CDR3 is CASSIQSGQPQHF. Written as DNA, the CDR3 is TGTGCCAGTAGTATACAGTCAGGTCAGCCCCAGCATTTT.

V and J are TRBV5-1 and TRBJ1-2, with 9 bases aligning to TRBD1. Germline values: CDR1 SGHRS, CDR2 YFSETQ. This CDR3 is 13 amino acids long. V lost 4 bases, J lost 8 bases, and 6 bases stayed unmatched. This CDR3 is CASSRDRAGGYTF. CDR3 bases: TGCGCCAGCAGCCGGGACAGGGCGGGAGGCTACACCTTC.

The V and J genes are TRBV5-4 and TRBJ1-1, with TRBD1 matching over 11 bases. V was clipped by 3 bases and J by 6 bases; unmatched bases: 4. CDR1 is SGHNT, CDR2 YYREEE, per germline (reference sequence). This CDR3 is 14 amino acids long. The CDR3 spells CASSSGQGAAEAFF. CDR3 nucleotides: TGTGCCAGCAGCTCCGGACAGGGGGCTGCTGAAGCTTTCTTT.

The chain links TRBV12-3 or TRBV12-4 to TRBJ1-2, with D unresolved. Trimming took off 7 bases at V and 8 bases at J, with 11 bases between the two ends. The CDR3 is made up of 11 amino acids. The CDR3 DNA follows: TGTGCCAGCAAGGGCCGAGGGGGCTACACCTTC. Residues: CASKGRGGYTF.

The rearrangement links TRBV6-5 to TRBJ2-7; 13 bases map to TRBD2. The V and J ends lost 6 bases and 3 bases, in that order; junction bases with no gene match: 2. CDR3 length equals 14 residues. Germline CDR1 MNHEY, CDR2 SVGAGI. The CDR3 sequence is CASRLAGGNYEQYF. Here the CDR3 DNA reads TGTGCCAGCAGACTAGCGGGAGGGAACTACGAGCAGTACTTC.

The V call is TRBV11-3, the J call TRBJ2-1; no definite D call. V was clipped by 0 bases and J by 8 bases, with 11 bases between them. The CDR3 sequence is 14 residues long. In germline, CDR1 is SGHNT, CDR2 YENEEA. The CDR3 loop reads CASSLESYSDEQFF. In DNA, the CDR3 is TGTGCCAGCAGCTTAGAGTCATATTCAGATGAGCAGTTCTTC.

V gene TRBV6-5 combines with J gene TRBJ1-1; 9 nucleotides agree with TRBD1. The V gene's germline CDR1 is MNHEY and CDR2 SVGAGI. The CDR3 is 15 residues long. The ends lost 0 bases at V and 11 bases at J; junction bases unmatched: 10. The CDR3 sequence: CASSYSSLQGASAFF. CDR3 sequence (DNA): TGTGCCAGCAGTTACTCCTCTTTACAGGGGGCGTCGGCTTTCTTT.